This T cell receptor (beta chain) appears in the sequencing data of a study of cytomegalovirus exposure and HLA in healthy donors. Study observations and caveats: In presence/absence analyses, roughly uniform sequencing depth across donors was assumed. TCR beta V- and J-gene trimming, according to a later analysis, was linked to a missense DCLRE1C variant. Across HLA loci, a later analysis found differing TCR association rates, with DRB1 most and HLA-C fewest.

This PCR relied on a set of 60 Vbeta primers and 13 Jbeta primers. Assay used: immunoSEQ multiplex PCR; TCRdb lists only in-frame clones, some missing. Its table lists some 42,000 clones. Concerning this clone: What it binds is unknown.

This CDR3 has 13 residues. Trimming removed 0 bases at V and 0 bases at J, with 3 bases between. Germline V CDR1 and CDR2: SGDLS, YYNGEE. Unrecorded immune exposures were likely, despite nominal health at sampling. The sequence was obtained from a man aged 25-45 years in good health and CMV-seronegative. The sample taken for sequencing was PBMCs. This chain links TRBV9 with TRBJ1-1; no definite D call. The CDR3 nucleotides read TGTGCCAGCAGCGTAGCTATGAACACTGAAGCTTTCTTT. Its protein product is CASSVAMNTEAFF.